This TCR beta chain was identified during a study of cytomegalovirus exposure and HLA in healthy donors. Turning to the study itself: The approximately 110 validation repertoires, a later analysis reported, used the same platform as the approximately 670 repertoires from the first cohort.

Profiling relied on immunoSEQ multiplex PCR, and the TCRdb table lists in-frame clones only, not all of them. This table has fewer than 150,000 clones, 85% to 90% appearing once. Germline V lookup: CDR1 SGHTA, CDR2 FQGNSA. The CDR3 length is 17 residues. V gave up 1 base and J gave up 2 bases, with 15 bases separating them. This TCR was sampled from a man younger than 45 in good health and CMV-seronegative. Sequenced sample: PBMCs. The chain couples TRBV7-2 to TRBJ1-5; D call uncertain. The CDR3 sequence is CASSLVYGEAGNQPQHF. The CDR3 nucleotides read TGTGCCAGCAGCTTAGTTTACGGGGAGGCGGGCAATCAGCCCCAGCATTTT.